The 28 T cell receptor beta chains below were found in one sample sequenced in a study of beta chain features in type 1 diabetes. Study findings and constraints: Significant though moderate, a shortening of TCRB CDR3s appeared in all four CD4+ subsets of Type 1 diabetes patients.

Reverse transcription of all isolated RNA meant that expressed TCRB transcripts were sequenced. Repertoires were generated with immunoSEQ multiplex PCR, while TCRdb's copy carries only in-frame clones and drops some. Counted here are a few hundred thousand clones, 14% occurring once; the ten biggest clones make up less than 0.02%. These receptors have no known antigen. Sequenced material: naive CD4+ T cells from blood. These TCRs come from a man between 25 and 39 years old with type 1 diabetes.

The rearrangement uses TRBV29-1 and TRBJ2-3; 7 positions match TRBD2. The CDR3 is made up of 14 amino acids. V was clipped by 7 bases and J by 8 bases; unmatched bases: 15. Looked up from germline, CDR1 is SQVTM and CDR2 is ANQGSEA. CDR3 bases: TGCAGCGCTCGAACTAGCGCGAGCGTTGGTACGCAGTATTTT. Its translation is CSARTSASVGTQYF.

The chain links TRBV9 to TRBJ1-2; no clear D gene. The germline gives CDR1 SGDLS, CDR2 YYNGEE. The CDR3 runs to 15 residues. V dropped 0 bases and J dropped 4 bases, with 13 bases sitting between them. CDR3 coding DNA: TGTGCCAGCAGCGTAGCTAGTCGGCAGACCTATGGCTACACCTTC. It translates to CASSVASRQTYGYTF.

The chain is built from TRBV30 and TRBJ1-1, with a weak D call TRBD1 (5 bases). V was trimmed by 3 bases and J by 11 bases, leaving 31 bases between them. CDR3 size: 17 residues. Looked up from germline, CDR1 is GTSNPN and CDR2 is SVGIG (reference sequence). In DNA form, the CDR3 reads TGTGCCTGGAGACCGGTCCCTTCTACAGTCTCAATGGGGGGGGCTTTCTTT. This sequence encodes CAWRPVPSTVSMGGAFF.

This clone was picked up a small number of times. This chain uses TRBV5-1 with TRBJ2-1; the match to TRBD1 covers 8 bases. The CDR3 has 16 amino acids. V gave up 4 bases and J gave up 5 bases; unmatched junction bases: 11. Germline V CDR1 and CDR2: SGHRS, YFSETQ. The CDR3 here is CASSRPARTGHNEQFF. The CDR3 nucleotides read TGCGCCAGCAGCAGGCCTGCCCGGACAGGGCACAATGAGCAGTTCTTC.

This clone was counted only a few times. The V and J genes are TRBV27 and TRBJ2-7; D unclear. This CDR3 is 14 amino acids long. Trimming took 6 bases from V and 4 from J, leaving 16 bases between them. The germline CDR1 and CDR2 sequences are MNHEY and SMNVEV (reference sequence). CDR3 amino acids: CASSLSGGLYEQYF. In nucleotides, the CDR3 is TGTGCCAGCAGCCTGAGTGGCGGCCTGTACGAGCAGTACTTC.

This clone was counted only a few times. The CDR3: CASSPDSFSYNEQFF. The CDR3 DNA reads TGTGCCAGCAGCCCTGACTCGTTCTCCTACAATGAGCAGTTCTTC. V usage is TRBV28 and J usage is TRBJ2-1; D remains ambiguous. Trimming removed 6 bases at V and 0 bases at J, with 12 bases between. Looked up from germline, CDR1 is MDHEN and CDR2 is SYDVKM. This CDR3 has 15 amino acids. The variable domain in full, with the rest retrieved from reference TRBV28 and TRBJ2-1, is DVKVTQSSRYLVKRTGEKVFLECVQDMDHENMFWYRQDPGLGLRLIYFSYDVKMKEKGDIPEGYSVSREKKERFSLILESASTNQTSMYLCASSPDSFSYNEQFFGPGTRLTVL.

The chain couples TRBV29-1 to TRBJ1-2; a possible D gene is TRBD1 (6 bases). Germline V gene sequence: CDR1 SQVTM, CDR2 ANQGSEA. V lost 5 bases and J 2 bases, leaving 21 bases between the germline ends. This CDR3 is built from 16 residues. For the CDR3, the DNA is TGCAGCGTTCCCCGGGGGGGCGCATATTACAACTATGGCTACACCTTC. It translates to CSVPRGGAYYNYGYTF. The variable domain in full, completed from reference TRBV29-1 and TRBJ1-2, reads SAVISQKPSRDICQRGTSLTIQCQVDSQVTMMFWYRQQPGQSLTLIATANQGSEATYESGFVIDKFPISRPNLTFSTLTVSNMSPEDSSIYLCSVPRGGAYYNYGYTFGSGTRLTVV.

The CDR3 DNA follows: TGTGCCAGCAGTGAGTTTCAGAACTATGGCTACACCTTC. As protein: CASSEFQNYGYTF. The V and J genes are TRBV2 and TRBJ1-2; D is undetermined. The CDR3 covers 13 residues. The V and J ends lost 3 bases and 2 bases respectively, with 7 bases between them. CDR1 and CDR2 from the germline V gene are SNHLY and FYNNEI. Together with reference TRBV2 and TRBJ1-2, the CDR3 gives the full variable domain: EPEVTQTPSHQVTQMGQEVILRCVPISNHLYFYWYRQILGQKVEFLVSFYNNEISEKSEIFDDQFSVERPDGSNFTLKIRSTKLEDSAMYFCASSEFQNYGYTFGSGTRLTVV.

This clone was seen only a few times. The chain links TRBV5-1 to TRBJ2-1; 8 nucleotides match TRBD2. CDR1 is SGHRS, CDR2 YFSETQ, per germline. This CDR3 has 14 residues. The V segment lost 0 bases and the J segment 10 bases; nucleotides outside the gene matches: 6. The CDR3 is CASSLGLAGREQFF. The CDR3 coding sequence is TGCGCCAGCAGCTTGGGGCTAGCGGGTCGGGAGCAGTTCTTC.

This clone was seen more than once but under ten times. The genes are TRBV9 and TRBJ2-2; D gene ambiguous. The V gene lost 4 bases and the J gene lost 6 bases, with 7 bases spanning the gap. The CDR3 covers 12 residues. Germline V gene sequence: CDR1 SGDLS, CDR2 YYNGEE. The CDR3 loop is CASSLNSGELFF. For the CDR3, the DNA is TGTGCCAGCAGCCTAAATTCCGGGGAGCTGTTTTTT. Full variable domain (remainder filled in from reference TRBV9 and TRBJ2-2): DSGVTQTPKHLITATGQRVTLRCSPRSGDLSVYWYQQSLDQGLQFLIQYYNGEERAKGNILERFSAQQFPDLHSELNLSSLELGDSALYFCASSLNSGELFFGEGSRLTVL.

This chain uses TRBV4-3 with TRBJ2-7; 8 nucleotides agree with TRBD2. The CDR3 covers 16 residues. The V and J ends lost 0 bases and 2 bases, in that order; junction bases with no gene match: 6. CDR1 is LGHNA, CDR2 YSLEER, per germline. CDR3 region: CASSQDLTSAAYEQYF. Here the CDR3 DNA reads TGCGCCAGCAGCCAAGATCTGACTAGCGCCGCCTACGAGCAGTACTTC.

The chain's CDR3 is CASRDRGHGYTF. CDR3 bases: TGTGCCAGCAGGGACAGGGGACATGGCTACACCTTC. The chain carries TRBV2 and TRBJ1-2; 9 bases match TRBD1. Germline V gives CDR1 SNHLY, CDR2 FYNNEI. J lost 6 bases, V lost 6 bases, and 2 bases had no gene match. CDR3 length: 12 amino acids. Together with reference TRBV2 and TRBJ1-2, the CDR3 gives the full variable domain: EPEVTQTPSHQVTQMGQEVILRCVPISNHLYFYWYRQILGQKVEFLVSFYNNEISEKSEIFDDQFSVERPDGSNFTLKIRSTKLEDSAMYFCASRDRGHGYTFGSGTRLTVV.

This clone occurred a few times. CDR3 in DNA: TGTGCCAGCAGCCCTGGACTAGCGGGAGTGTACTACGAGCAGTACTTC. This codes for CASSPGLAGVYYEQYF. The chain is built from TRBV5-6 and TRBJ2-7; 13 nucleotides agree with TRBD2. Germline values: CDR1 SGHDT, CDR2 YYEEEE. J was trimmed by 3 bases and V by 4 bases; bases with no gene match: 7. The CDR3 length is 16 residues. Combining the CDR3 with reference TRBV5-6 and TRBJ2-7 gives the whole variable domain DAGVTQSPTHLIKTRGQQVTLRCSPKSGHDTVSWYQQALGQGPQFIFQYYEEEERQRGNFPDRFSGHQFPNYSSELNVNALLLGDSALYLCASSPGLAGVYYEQYFGPGTRLTVT.

This clone was seen a few times. The chain carries TRBV6-5 and TRBJ2-7, with D perhaps matching TRBD2 (6 bases). The V end lost 5 bases, the J end lost 2 bases, and 16 bases lay between the germline ends. The CDR3 consists of 15 residues. The V gene's germline CDR1 is MNHEY and CDR2 SVGAGI. The CDR3 coding sequence is TGTGCCAGCAGTCAGAATCGCGGGGAACCCTACGAGCAGTACTTC. Protein sequence: CASSQNRGEPYEQYF.

Regarding this clone: Because the CDR3's place on the DNA is in doubt, the DNA is left out and the CDR3 is given as listed by TCRdb. The chain carries TRBV28 and TRBJ1-2. Counting both end residues, the CDR3 totals 14 amino acids. Germline CDR1 MDHEN, CDR2 SYDVKM. The CDR3 loop is CASSTSGENYGYTF.

J is TRBJ2-5 and V is TRBV4-2; TRBD2 is a possible D gene (6 bases). Germline CDR1 and CDR2: LGHNA and YNFKEQ. Deletions cut 0 bases from V and 5 bases from J, with 16 bases between. The CDR3 is 16 residues long. In nucleotides, the CDR3 is TGTGCCAGCAGCCAAGAAGGAAATAGCGGCGGGGAGACCCAGTACTTC. This encodes CASSQEGNSGGETQYF.

This clone was recorded a few times. The chain has TRBV30 and TRBJ2-1, with D possibly TRBD1 on 6 matching bases. Trimming left V 4 bases short and J 0 bases short, with 13 bases between. The CDR3 totals 15 residues. The germline V gene has CDR1 GTSNPN and CDR2 SVGIG (reference sequence). In nucleotides, the CDR3 is TGTGCCTGGAAAAAGGGGGTCCCCTCCTACAATGAGCAGTTCTTC. Protein: CAWKKGVPSYNEQFF.

This rearrangement joins TRBV6-1 to TRBJ1-2, with D perhaps matching TRBD1 (5 bases). Per the germline V gene, CDR1 is MNHNS and CDR2 is SASEGT. The V end was cut by 3 bases, the J end by 5 bases, with 7 bases between. The CDR3 consists of 12 residues. In nucleotides, the CDR3 is TGTGCCAGCAGTGAGGGGGGTTATGGCTACACCTTC. It yields the protein CASSEGGYGYTF.

The chain uses TRBV7-3 and TRBJ1-1; no clear D gene. The CDR3 is 13 amino acids. V lost 3 bases and J 2 bases, leaving 7 bases between the germline ends. The germline V gene has CDR1 SGHTA and CDR2 FQGTGA. DNA for the CDR3: TGTGCCAGCAGCTTTGCGGCTAACACTGAAGCTTTCTTT. Its protein is CASSFAANTEAFF.

This clone has a single count. V usage is TRBV28 and J usage is TRBJ1-1; unclear D gene. The CDR3 spans 14 residues. Germline CDR1 reads MDHEN; CDR2 reads SYDVKM. The ends were cut back, 3 bases at V and 6 bases at J, with 14 bases in the middle. Written as DNA, the CDR3 is TGTGCCAGCAGTTTGGTTGGCCTCGTGGCTGAAGCTTTCTTT. It specifies CASSLVGLVAEAFF.

The V gene is TRBV5-6, the J gene TRBJ2-7; 8 bases line up with TRBD2. J lost 4 bases, V lost 3 bases, and 6 bases had no gene match. CDR1 is SGHDT, CDR2 YYEEEE, per germline. The CDR3 totals 14 residues. The CDR3 DNA follows: TGTGCCAGCAGCTCCCGACGGGAGGGGTACGAGCAGTACTTC. Its protein product is CASSSRREGYEQYF.

This clone occurred a few times. The chain couples TRBV28 to TRBJ2-2; D ambiguous. The CDR3 is made up of 13 amino acids. The V and J ends lost 5 bases and 3 bases respectively, with 7 bases between them. Germline CDR1 reads MDHEN; CDR2 reads SYDVKM. This chain's CDR3 is CASSRAHTGELFF. DNA for the CDR3: TGTGCCAGCAGTCGTGCGCACACCGGGGAGCTGTTTTTT.

This clone turned up a few times. The V and J genes are TRBV29-1 and TRBJ2-3; 8 bases fit TRBD1. This CDR3 is built from 16 residues. The germline CDR1 and CDR2 sequences are SQVTM and ANQGSEA. Trimming took 2 bases from V and 3 from J; bases not matched to a gene: 10. CDR3 DNA sequence: TGCAGCGTTGAAAGGCAGGGGGCTTTTCGGACAGATACGCAGTATTTT. It translates to CSVERQGAFRTDTQYF.

This clone was observed a handful of times. For the CDR3, the DNA is TGTGCCAGCAGTTTATACGGACAGGGGGGTTCCTACAATGAGCAGTTCTTC. This sequence encodes CASSLYGQGGSYNEQFF. The chain combines TRBV28 with TRBJ2-1; 10 nucleotides align to TRBD1. In germline, CDR1 is MDHEN, CDR2 SYDVKM. V lost 1 base, J lost 1 base, and 4 bases stayed unmatched. The CDR3 length is 17 residues.

This chain connects TRBV4-2 to TRBJ1-1; 7 nucleotides agree with TRBD1. The germline V gene has CDR1 LGHNA and CDR2 YNFKEQ. J gave up 0 bases and V 1 base, and 2 bases lay outside the gene matches. The CDR3 has 15 residues. CDR3 sequence (DNA): TGTGCCAGCAGCCAAGCGGACAGGCTGAACACTGAAGCTTTCTTT. It encodes CASSQADRLNTEAFF.

This clone was seen only a few times. The V gene is TRBV6-5, the J gene TRBJ2-3; D is perhaps TRBD1 (6 bases). Trimming left V 2 bases short and J 3 bases short, with 15 bases between. This CDR3 contains 16 residues. Germline V gene lookup returns CDR1 MNHEY and CDR2 SVGAGI. CDR3 sequence: CASSYEVGHSTDTQYF. CDR3 bases: TGTGCCAGCAGTTACGAGGTGGGACATTCGACAGATACGCAGTATTTT.

This clone has a handful of counts. The chain employs TRBV2 and TRBJ2-3; tentative D call: TRBD1 (6 bases). The CDR3 totals 14 residues. V gave up 6 bases and J gave up 0 bases, with 10 bases separating them. The germline V gene has CDR1 SNHLY and CDR2 FYNNEI. CDR3 sequence: CASRRTASTDTQYF. The CDR3 DNA is TGTGCCAGCAGGAGGACAGCTAGCACAGATACGCAGTATTTT.

This chain uses TRBV9 with TRBJ1-5, with 7 positions matching TRBD1. CDR1 is SGDLS, CDR2 YYNGEE, per germline. V gave up 5 bases and J gave up 3 bases; unmatched junction bases: 8. This CDR3 spans 15 amino acids. The CDR3 DNA reads TGTGCCAGCAGTCCTGGACAGGTCATCAATCAGCCCCAGCATTTT. This codes for CASSPGQVINQPQHF.